This T cell receptor (beta chain) stems from a study of blood T cell repertoires in COVID-19. This clone has more than one count but fewer than ten. There are 14 residues in the CDR3. The ends were cut back, 9 bases at V and 0 bases at J, with 14 bases in the middle. CDR1 is LGHDT and CDR2 is YNNKEL in the germline V gene (reference sequence). Assay: immunoSEQ multiplex PCR; the TCRdb copy retains only in-frame clones and omits some. The sample holds about 140,000 clones, about four fifths seen once. The chain employs TRBV3-1 (or the pseudogene TRBV3-2) and TRBJ1-1, with D uncertain. Sequences were obtained from peripheral blood. The TCR sequence derives from a woman aged 60-75 years with active or convalescent COVID-19. CDR3 residues: CASSFRRLNTEAFF. The CDR3 DNA reads as TGTGCCAGTTCTTTCCGGAGGTTGAACACTGAAGCTTTCTTT.